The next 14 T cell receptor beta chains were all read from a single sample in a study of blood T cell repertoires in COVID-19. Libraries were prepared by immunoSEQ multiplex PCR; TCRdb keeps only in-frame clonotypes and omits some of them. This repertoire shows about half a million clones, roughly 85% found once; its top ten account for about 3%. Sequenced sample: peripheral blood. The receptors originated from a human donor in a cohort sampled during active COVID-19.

The CDR3 here is CASSFRDSLVGANVLTF. Here the CDR3 DNA reads TGTGCCAGCAGTTTCCGGGACAGCCTTGTGGGGGCCAACGTCCTGACTTTC. The chain is built from TRBV28 and TRBJ2-6; 7 nucleotides match TRBD1. From germline, CDR1 is MDHEN and CDR2 SYDVKM. The CDR3 length is 17 residues. J lost 4 bases, V lost 3 bases, and 9 bases had no gene match.

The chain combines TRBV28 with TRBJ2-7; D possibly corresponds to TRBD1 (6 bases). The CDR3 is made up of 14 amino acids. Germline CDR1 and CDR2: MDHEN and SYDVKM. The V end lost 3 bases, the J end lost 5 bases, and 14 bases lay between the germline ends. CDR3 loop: CASSLYRARDEQYF. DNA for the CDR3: TGTGCCAGCAGTTTGTACAGGGCCCGGGACGAGCAGTACTTC.

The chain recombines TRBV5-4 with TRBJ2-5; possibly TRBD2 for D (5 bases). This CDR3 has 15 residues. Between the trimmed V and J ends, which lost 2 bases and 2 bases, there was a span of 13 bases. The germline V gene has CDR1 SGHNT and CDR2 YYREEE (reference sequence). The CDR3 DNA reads TGTGCCAGCAGCTTCCCCGGAGGTCCTCAAGAGACCCAGTACTTC. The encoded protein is CASSFPGGPQETQYF.

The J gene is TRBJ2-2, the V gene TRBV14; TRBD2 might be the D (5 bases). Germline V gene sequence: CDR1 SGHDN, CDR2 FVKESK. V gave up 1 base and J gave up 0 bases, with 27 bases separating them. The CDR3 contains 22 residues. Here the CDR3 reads CASSQVPNIRGEYLANTGELFF. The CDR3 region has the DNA TGTGCCAGCAGCCAAGTCCCTAATATACGTGGGGAGTACCTAGCGAACACCGGGGAGCTGTTTTTT.

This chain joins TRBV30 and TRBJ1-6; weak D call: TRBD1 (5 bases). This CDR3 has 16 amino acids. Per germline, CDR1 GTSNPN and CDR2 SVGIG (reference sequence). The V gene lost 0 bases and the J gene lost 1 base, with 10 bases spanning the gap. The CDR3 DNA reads TGTGCCTGGAGTGTGGGAGGGGCGTCCTATAATTCACCCCTCCACTTT. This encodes CAWSVGGASYNSPLHF.

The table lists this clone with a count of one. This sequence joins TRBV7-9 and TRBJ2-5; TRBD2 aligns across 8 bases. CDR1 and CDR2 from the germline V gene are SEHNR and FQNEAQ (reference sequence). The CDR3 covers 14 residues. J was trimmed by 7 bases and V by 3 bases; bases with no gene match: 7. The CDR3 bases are TGTGCCAGCAGCTTTACGGGAGGGCCGCGGACCCAGTACTTC. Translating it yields CASSFTGGPRTQYF.

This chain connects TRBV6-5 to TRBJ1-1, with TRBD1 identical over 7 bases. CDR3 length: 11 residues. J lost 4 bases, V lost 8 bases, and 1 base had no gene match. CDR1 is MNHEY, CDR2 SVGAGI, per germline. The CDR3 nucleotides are TGTGCCAGCGGGGACAGCACTGAAGCTTTCTTT. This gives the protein CASGDSTEAFF.

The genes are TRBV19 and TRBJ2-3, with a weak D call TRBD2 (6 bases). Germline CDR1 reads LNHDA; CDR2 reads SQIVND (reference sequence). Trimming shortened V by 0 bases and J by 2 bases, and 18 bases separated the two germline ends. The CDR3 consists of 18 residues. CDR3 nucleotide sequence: TGTGCCAGTAGTATAGAGGTCCCTAGCGTGAGGCTCACAGATACGCAGTATTTT. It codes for CASSIEVPSVRLTDTQYF.

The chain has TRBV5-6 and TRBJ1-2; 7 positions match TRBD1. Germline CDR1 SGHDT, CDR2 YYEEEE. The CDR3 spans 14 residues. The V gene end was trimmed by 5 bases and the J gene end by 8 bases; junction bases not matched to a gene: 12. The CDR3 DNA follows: TGTGCCAGCAGAGAACAGGGGAGAGATAAAGGCTACACCTTC. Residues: CASREQGRDKGYTF.

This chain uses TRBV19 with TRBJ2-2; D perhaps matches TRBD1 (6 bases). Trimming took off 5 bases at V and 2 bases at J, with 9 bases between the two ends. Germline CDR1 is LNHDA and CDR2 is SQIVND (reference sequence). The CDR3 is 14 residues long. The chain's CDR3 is CASSQGLNTGELFF. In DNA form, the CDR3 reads TGTGCCAGTAGTCAGGGGTTAAACACCGGGGAGCTGTTTTTT.

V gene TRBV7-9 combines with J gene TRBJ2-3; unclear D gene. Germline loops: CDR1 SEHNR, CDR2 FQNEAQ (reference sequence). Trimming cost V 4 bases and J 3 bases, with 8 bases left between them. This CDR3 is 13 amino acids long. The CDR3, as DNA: TGTGCCAGCAGCTCAAGAGAAACAGATACGCAGTATTTT. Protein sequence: CASSSRETDTQYF.

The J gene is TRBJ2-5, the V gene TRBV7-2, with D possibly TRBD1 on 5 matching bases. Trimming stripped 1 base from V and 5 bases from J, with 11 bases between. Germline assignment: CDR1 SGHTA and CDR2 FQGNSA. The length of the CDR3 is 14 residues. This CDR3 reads CASSLVAGYETQYF. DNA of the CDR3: TGTGCCAGCAGCTTAGTGGCAGGGTACGAGACCCAGTACTTC. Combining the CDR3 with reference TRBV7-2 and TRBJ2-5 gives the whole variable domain GAGVSQSPSNKVTEKGKDVELRCDPISGHTALYWYRQSLGQGLEFLIYFQGNSAPDKSGLPSDRFSAERTGGSVSTLTIQRTQQEDSAVYLCASSLVAGYETQYFGPGTRLLVL.

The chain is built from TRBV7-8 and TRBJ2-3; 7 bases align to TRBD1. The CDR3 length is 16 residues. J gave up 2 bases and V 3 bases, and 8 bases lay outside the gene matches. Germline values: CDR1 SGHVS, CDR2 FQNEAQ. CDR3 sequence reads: CASSFLTGINTDTQYF. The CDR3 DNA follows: TGTGCCAGCAGCTTTTTGACAGGGATAAACACAGATACGCAGTATTTT.

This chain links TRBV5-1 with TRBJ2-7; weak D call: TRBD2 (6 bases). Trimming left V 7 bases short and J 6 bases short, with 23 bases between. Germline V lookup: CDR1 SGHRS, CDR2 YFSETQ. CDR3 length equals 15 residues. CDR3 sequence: CASSGARLGEPEQYF. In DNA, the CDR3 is TGCGCCAGCTCCGGCGCGAGACTAGGGGAACCCGAGCAGTACTTC.